This T cell receptor (beta chain) was sequenced for a study of T cell responses to AZD1222 COVID-19 vaccine. Libraries were prepared by immunoSEQ multiplex PCR; TCRdb keeps only in-frame clonotypes and omits some of them. Altogether about 110,000 clones are present, about 90% being singletons, with the ten largest covering approximately 10%. Note on this clone: Its antigen is not known.

General study findings and limits: Among AZD1222 vaccinees, only six were seropositive at baseline.

The receptor comes from an adult in good health. The source material was peripheral blood, sampled on day 0 of AZD1222 vaccination.

This chain's CDR3 is CASSLSLGYGYTF. DNA of the CDR3: TGTGCCAGCAGTTTATCACTAGGGTATGGCTACACCTTC. This sequence joins TRBV27 and TRBJ1-2; D remains unclear. The V gene's germline CDR1 is MNHEY and CDR2 SMNVEV (reference sequence). V was cut by 0 bases and J by 5 bases, with 7 bases left in between. This CDR3 region has 13 residues.